This passage covers 20 T cell receptor beta chains from one sample sequenced in a study of type 1 and type 2 diabetes patients. Amplification started from genomic DNA. Multiplex PCR with 30 forward and 13 reverse primers amplified the TCR beta CDR3. Via MiXCR, TCRdb re-called the multiplex PCR reads, giving one row per CDR3 protein. The sample has more than 250,000 distinct CDR3 sequences, around 47% seen once; the top ten hold approximately 15%. The sequenced material came from peripheral blood mononuclear cells (PBMCs). The receptors shown here come from a man aged 18 to 35 with type 2 diabetes.

V usage is TRBV12-3 or TRBV12-4 and J usage is TRBJ2-3, with unresolved D. Trimming removed 5 bases from V and 2 bases from J, with 14 bases in between. The CDR3 extends over 15 amino acids. The CDR3 DNA reads TGTGCCAGCAGTACACCACCGGGCCCCACAGATACGCAGTATTTT. Translation gives CASSTPPGPTDTQYF.

This clonotype was detected only a few times. This chain connects TRBV30 to TRBJ1-1, with 8 bases that match TRBD1. J gave up 1 base and V 4 bases, and 5 bases lay outside the gene matches. The germline CDR1 and CDR2 sequences are GTSNPN and SVGIG (reference sequence). This CDR3 has 14 residues. CDR3 sequence: CAWTDRVGNTEAFF. For the CDR3, the DNA is TGTGCCTGGACGGACAGGGTCGGGAACACTGAAGCTTTCTTT. The full variable domain, rest sourced from reference TRBV30 and TRBJ1-1, is SQTIHQWPATLVQPVGSPLSLECTVEGTSNPNLYWYRQAAGRGLQLLFYSVGIGQISSEVPQNLSASRPQDRQFILSSKKLLLSDSGFYLCAWTDRVGNTEAFFGQGTRLTVV.

Details on this clonotype: A read error may account for a junction end that differs from germline. V is TRBV4-1 and J is TRBJ2-2; the D is unclear. The CDR3 has 13 amino acids. Germline V gene data show CDR1 as MGHRA and CDR2 as YSYEKL. The CDR3 nucleotides are TGTGCCAGCAGCCAAGATTTAAGCGGGGAGCTGTTTTTT. Translation gives CASSQDLSGELFF.

This clonotype was counted only a few times. The chain has TRBV5-1 and TRBJ1-1; D gene unclear. The CDR3 sequence is 13 residues long. V was clipped by 0 bases and J by 9 bases, with 12 bases between them. The germline V gene encodes CDR1 SGHRS and CDR2 YFSETQ. The CDR3 sequence: CASSLVVSEKAFF. DNA for the CDR3: TGCGCCAGCAGCTTGGTGGTCAGTGAAAAAGCTTTCTTT.

This clonotype was counted only a few times. The rearrangement uses TRBV10-2 and TRBJ2-1, with 14 bases fitting TRBD2. The germline V gene has CDR1 WSHSY and CDR2 SAAADI. The CDR3 spans 16 residues. The junction had 10 bases not matched to a gene; V was cut back by 8 bases and J by 7 bases. For the CDR3, the DNA is TGCGCCAGCTCGTGGCTTGGGACTAGCGGGGGAAATGAGCAGTTCTTC. Its translation: CASSWLGTSGGNEQFF.

This clonotype was seen more than once but under ten times. The chain employs TRBV5-1 and TRBJ2-1, with 10 bases lining up with TRBD2. Trimming took 0 bases from V and 4 from J; bases not matched to a gene: 4. This CDR3 has 16 amino acids. The germline V gene has CDR1 SGHRS and CDR2 YFSETQ. Here the CDR3 reads CASSLGGTSAYNEQFF. In nucleotides, the CDR3 is TGCGCCAGCAGCTTGGGAGGGACTAGCGCGTACAATGAGCAGTTCTTC.

The genes are TRBV20-1 and TRBJ2-7; TRBD1 is a possible D gene (6 bases). V lost 1 base, J lost 4 bases, and 11 bases lay in between. The germline V gene has CDR1 DFQATT and CDR2 SNEGSKA (reference sequence). This CDR3 comprises 13 residues. CDR3: CSARGGPKYEQYF. DNA of the CDR3: TGCAGTGCTAGAGGGGGGCCGAAATACGAGCAGTACTTC.

This clonotype was counted only a few times. The rearrangement uses TRBV20-1 and TRBJ2-7, with D unclear. This CDR3 has 13 amino acids. Trimming took 3 bases from V and 3 from J, leaving 12 bases between them. CDR1 is DFQATT, CDR2 SNEGSKA, per germline (reference sequence). The CDR3 DNA reads TGCAGTGCTAGTGACGGCCTCGACTACGAGCAGTACTTC. Protein sequence: CSASDGLDYEQYF.

This sequence joins TRBV3-1 and TRBJ2-4, with a weak D call TRBD2 (6 bases). CDR1 and CDR2 from the germline V gene are LGHDT and YNNKEL (reference sequence). V was pared by 2 bases and J by 7 bases, with 12 bases between. The CDR3 loop spans 14 amino acids. The CDR3: CASSQMTSQNIQYF. The CDR3 DNA reads as TGTGCCAGCAGCCAAATGACTAGTCAGAACATTCAGTACTTC.

J is TRBJ2-7 and V is TRBV29-1; D may correspond to TRBD1 or TRBD2 (5 bases each). Germline values: CDR1 SQVTM, CDR2 ANQGSEA. The CDR3 is 13 residues long. V dropped 5 bases and J dropped 3 bases, with 14 bases sitting between them. The CDR3 coding sequence is TGCAGCGTTCGGACACTAGGAAGCTACGAGCAGTACTTC. It codes for CSVRTLGSYEQYF.

The chain joins TRBV19 to TRBJ2-1; 10 bases align to TRBD2. V shed 3 bases and J 3 bases; nucleotides not matched to a gene: 8. Germline V gene data show CDR1 as LNHDA and CDR2 as SQIVND (reference sequence). This CDR3 has 17 amino acids. This CDR3 is CASSMSPLAGVYNEQFF. Written as DNA, the CDR3 is TGTGCCAGTAGTATGTCCCCCCTAGCGGGAGTCTACAATGAGCAGTTCTTC.

This rearrangement joins TRBV7-9 to TRBJ2-1; TRBD2 matches at 8 bases. CDR1 SEHNR and CDR2 FQNEAQ come from the germline V gene (reference sequence). J gave up 5 bases and V 5 bases, and 11 bases lay outside the gene matches. The CDR3 totals 16 residues. CDR3 bases: TGTGCCAGCAGCCCCGGGAGGGCGGGAGGCAACAATGAGCAGTTCTTC. Protein: CASSPGRAGGNNEQFF.

This sequence joins TRBV9 and TRBJ2-2, with 8 bases lining up with TRBD2. J lost 2 bases, V lost 6 bases, and 3 bases had no gene match. The CDR3 totals 14 residues. Germline-derived CDR1 and CDR2 are SGDLS and YYNGEE. DNA for the CDR3: TGTGCCAGCACCAGCGGGAGTAACACCGGGGAGCTGTTTTTT. The encoded protein is CASTSGSNTGELFF.

This clonotype is a singleton in its sample. The chain has TRBV9 and TRBJ2-1; the D gene is possibly TRBD2 (5 bases). CDR3 length: 15 residues. CDR1 SGDLS and CDR2 YYNGEE come from the germline V gene. V lost 7 bases, J lost 0 bases, and 14 bases lay in between. The CDR3 loop is CASHARRSSYNEQFF. The CDR3 DNA reads as TGTGCCAGCCACGCTCGGAGGAGCTCCTACAATGAGCAGTTCTTC.

A few counts support this clonotype. This chain connects TRBV2 to TRBJ1-4; 8 nucleotides match TRBD1. Germline assignment: CDR1 SNHLY and CDR2 FYNNEI. The CDR3 is 11 amino acids. Germline trimming cut 8 bases from V and 7 bases from J; bases unmatched to any gene: 0. CDR3 in amino acids: CASDRGEKLFF. The CDR3 DNA follows: TGTGCCAGCGACAGGGGTGAAAAACTGTTTTTT.

Only one count was recorded for this clonotype. The final CDR3 position lacks the conserved phenylalanine or tryptophan, pointing to a likely read error. The chain is built from TRBV6-1 and TRBJ1-6; a possible D gene is TRBD1 (5 bases). Trimming pared 5 bases from V and 10 bases from J, leaving 18 bases between. The CDR3 has 15 residues. Germline lookup yields CDR1 MNHNS and CDR2 SASEGT. The CDR3 bases are TGTGCCAGCAGTATGTCCGAGACAGACCCCTCACCCCTCCACTCT. Translation gives CASSMSETDPSPLHS.

This clonotype was counted at least ten times. The rearrangement links TRBV7-8 to TRBJ2-7; 7 nucleotides match TRBD1. CDR3 size: 16 residues. CDR1 SGHVS and CDR2 FQNEAQ come from the germline V gene. The V and J ends lost 1 base and 0 bases, in that order; junction bases with no gene match: 6. The CDR3 DNA is TGTGCCAGCAGCTTAGAGTCGACAGGGTTCTCCTACGAGCAGTACTTC. Translating gives CASSLESTGFSYEQYF.

This clonotype was seen many times. V usage is TRBV6-5 and J usage is TRBJ1-2, with TRBD1 identical over 8 bases. With 6 bases clipped from V and 4 bases from J, the junction kept 4 bases outside the gene matches. Germline V CDR1 and CDR2: MNHEY, SVGAGI. The CDR3 is 13 residues long. The chain's CDR3 is CASSPDRGYGYTF. Written as DNA, the CDR3 is TGTGCCAGCAGCCCCGACAGGGGCTATGGCTACACCTTC.

V and J are TRBV7-2 and TRBJ2-7, with 7 bases that match TRBD2. The CDR3 has 15 amino acids. Trimming took 5 bases from V and 3 from J; bases not matched to a gene: 10. Germline values: CDR1 SGHTA, CDR2 FQGNSA. CDR3 bases: TGTGCCAGCAGCAAAGGAAGCGGGGCCTTCTACGAGCAGTACTTC. It is translated as CASSKGSGAFYEQYF.

The chain is built from TRBV2 and TRBJ1-1; a possible D gene is TRBD1 (6 bases). Germline V CDR1 and CDR2: SNHLY, FYNNEI. The germline V and J ends were trimmed by 5 bases and 1 base, with 11 bases remaining between them. The CDR3 covers 14 residues. CDR3 in amino acids: CASSPGTRNTEAFF. In DNA, the CDR3 is TGTGCCAGCAGTCCCGGGACAAGGAACACTGAAGCTTTCTTT.